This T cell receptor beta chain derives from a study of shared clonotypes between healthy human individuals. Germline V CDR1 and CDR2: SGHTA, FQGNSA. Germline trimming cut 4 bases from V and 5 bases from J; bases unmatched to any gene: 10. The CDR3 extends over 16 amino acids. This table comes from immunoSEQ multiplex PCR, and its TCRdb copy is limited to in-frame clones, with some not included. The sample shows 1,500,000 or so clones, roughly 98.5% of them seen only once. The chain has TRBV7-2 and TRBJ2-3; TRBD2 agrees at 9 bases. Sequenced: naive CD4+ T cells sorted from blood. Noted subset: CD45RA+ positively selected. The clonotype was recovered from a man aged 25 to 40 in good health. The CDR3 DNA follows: TGTGCCAGCAGCTGGGGCGGCGGGAGGGCCGGAGATACGCAGTATTTT. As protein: CASSWGGGRAGDTQYF.